This T cell receptor (beta chain) was profiled in a study of HIV-infected patients and healthy controls. This clonotype showed up many times. In germline, CDR1 is SGHTA, CDR2 FQGNSA. V was clipped by 5 bases and J by 5 bases, with 15 bases between them. The CDR3 has 14 residues. TCRdb ran MiXCR on the 5' RACE reads and lists one entry per CDR3 protein. The sample includes around 64,000 distinct CDR3 sequences, 16% of them seen just once. This chain links TRBV7-2 with TRBJ2-5; the D call may be TRBD1 or TRBD2 (6 bases each). The sequenced sample consisted of CD4+ T cells from blood. The sequence was obtained from a human donor in good health. The CDR3 sequence: CASSPLGGSETQYF. Written as DNA, the CDR3 is TGTGCCAGCAGCCCCCTGGGGGGCAGCGAGACCCAGTACTTC.